The 4 T cell receptor beta chains given below trace back to one sample, sequenced in a study of cytomegalovirus exposure and HLA in healthy donors. The PCR had 60 Vbeta and 13 Jbeta primers. Sequencing used immunoSEQ multiplex PCR; TCRdb keeps in-frame clones, though not all of them. This table has some 240,000 clones, about nine tenths appearing once. Sequencing input: PBMCs. The receptors were sampled from a girl under 10 years old in good health and CMV-seronegative.

V and J are TRBV10-1 and TRBJ2-3; TRBD2 is a possible D gene (5 bases). V was clipped by 8 bases and J by 3 bases, with 6 bases between them. The CDR3 has 11 amino acids. Germline V gene data show CDR1 as WNHNN and CDR2 as SYGVQD (reference sequence). The CDR3 coding sequence is TGCGCCAGCGGCGGGACAGATACGCAGTATTTT. It specifies CASGGTDTQYF.

In regard to this clone: One end of the junction is discordant with germline, which a read error may explain. The gene calls are TRBV7-6 and TRBJ2-1; 10 bases are shared with TRBD2. This CDR3 comprises 15 residues. Germline V CDR1 and CDR2: SGHVS, FNYEAQ. The CDR3 sequence is CGSREAGGPYNEQFF. The CDR3 DNA reads TGTGGCAGCAGGGAAGCGGGAGGGCCATACAATGAGCAGTTCTTC.

CDR3 bases: TGTGCCAGCACCCTCACCCGGGACAGGGTCTACGAGCAGTACTTC. This translates into CASTLTRDRVYEQYF. V is TRBV7-9 and J is TRBJ2-7, with TRBD1 matching 9 bases. This CDR3 region has 15 residues. Germline assignment: CDR1 SEHNR and CDR2 FQNEAQ (reference sequence). The V gene end was trimmed by 7 bases and the J gene end by 3 bases; junction bases not matched to a gene: 10.

V is TRBV4-2 and J is TRBJ2-7; D remains ambiguous. The CDR3 is 13 residues long. V was trimmed by 0 bases and J by 4 bases, leaving 7 bases between them. Germline V CDR1 and CDR2: LGHNA, YNFKEQ. The CDR3 sequence: CASSQETFYEQYF. The DNA for the CDR3 is TGTGCCAGCAGCCAAGAGACTTTTTACGAGCAGTACTTC.